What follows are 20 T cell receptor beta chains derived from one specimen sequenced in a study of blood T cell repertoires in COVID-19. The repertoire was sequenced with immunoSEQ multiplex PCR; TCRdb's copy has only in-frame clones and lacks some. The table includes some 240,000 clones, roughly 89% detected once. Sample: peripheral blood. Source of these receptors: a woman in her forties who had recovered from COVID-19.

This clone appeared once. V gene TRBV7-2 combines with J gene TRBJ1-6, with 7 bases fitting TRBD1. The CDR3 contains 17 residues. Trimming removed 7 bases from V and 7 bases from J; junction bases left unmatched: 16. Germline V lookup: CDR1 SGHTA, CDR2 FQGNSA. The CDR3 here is CASTAPTRGLGNSPLHF. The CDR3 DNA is TGTGCCAGCACCGCACCAACAAGGGGGCTCGGGAATTCACCCCTCCACTTT. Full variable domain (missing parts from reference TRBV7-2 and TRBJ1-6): GAGVSQSPSNKVTEKGKDVELRCDPISGHTALYWYRQSLGQGLEFLIYFQGNSAPDKSGLPSDRFSAERTGGSVSTLTIQRTQQEDSAVYLCASTAPTRGLGNSPLHFGNGTRLTVT.

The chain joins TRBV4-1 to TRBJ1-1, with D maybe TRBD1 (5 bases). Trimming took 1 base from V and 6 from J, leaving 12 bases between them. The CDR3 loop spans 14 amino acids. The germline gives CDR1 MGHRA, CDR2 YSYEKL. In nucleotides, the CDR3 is TGCGCCAGCAGCCAAGGGACACCAAACCCTGAAGCTTTCTTT. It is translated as CASSQGTPNPEAFF.

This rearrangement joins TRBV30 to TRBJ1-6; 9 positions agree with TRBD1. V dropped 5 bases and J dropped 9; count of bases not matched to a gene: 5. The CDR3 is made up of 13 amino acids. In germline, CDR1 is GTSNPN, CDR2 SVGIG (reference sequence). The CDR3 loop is CAWSGTGPSPLHF. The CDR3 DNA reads TGTGCCTGGTCCGGGACAGGGCCTTCACCCCTCCACTTT. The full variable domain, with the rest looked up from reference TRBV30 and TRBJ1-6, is SQTIHQWPATLVQPVGSPLSLECTVEGTSNPNLYWYRQAAGRGLQLLFYSVGIGQISSEVPQNLSASRPQDRQFILSSKKLLLSDSGFYLCAWSGTGPSPLHFGNGTRLTVT.

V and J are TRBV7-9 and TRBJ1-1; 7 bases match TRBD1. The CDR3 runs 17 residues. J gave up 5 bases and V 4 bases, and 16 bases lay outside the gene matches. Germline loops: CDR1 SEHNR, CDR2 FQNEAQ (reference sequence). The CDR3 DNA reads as TGTGCCAGCAGCTCCGGAATTATACAGGGGACGAGTACTGAAGCTTTCTTT. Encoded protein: CASSSGIIQGTSTEAFF.

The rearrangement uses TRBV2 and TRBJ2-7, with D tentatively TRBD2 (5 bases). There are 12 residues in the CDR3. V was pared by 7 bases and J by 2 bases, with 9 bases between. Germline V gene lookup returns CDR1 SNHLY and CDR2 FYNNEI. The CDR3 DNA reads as TGTGCCAGCACTCGGGGTACCTACGAGCAGTACTTC. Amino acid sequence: CASTRGTYEQYF. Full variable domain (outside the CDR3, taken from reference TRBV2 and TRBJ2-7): EPEVTQTPSHQVTQMGQEVILRCVPISNHLYFYWYRQILGQKVEFLVSFYNNEISEKSEIFDDQFSVERPDGSNFTLKIRSTKLEDSAMYFCASTRGTYEQYFGPGTRLTVT.

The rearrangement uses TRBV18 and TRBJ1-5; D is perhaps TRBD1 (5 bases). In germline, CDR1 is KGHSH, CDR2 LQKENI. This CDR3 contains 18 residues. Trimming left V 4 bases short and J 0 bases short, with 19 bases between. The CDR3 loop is CASSHGTPTHFSNQPQHF. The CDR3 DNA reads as TGTGCCAGCTCACACGGGACTCCTACTCATTTTAGCAATCAGCCCCAGCATTTT.

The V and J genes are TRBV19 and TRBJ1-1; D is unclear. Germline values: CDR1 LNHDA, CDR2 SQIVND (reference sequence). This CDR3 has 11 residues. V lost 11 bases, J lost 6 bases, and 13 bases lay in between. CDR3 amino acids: CASRKESEAFF. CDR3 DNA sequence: TGTGCCTCACGGAAGGAGTCTGAAGCTTTCTTT. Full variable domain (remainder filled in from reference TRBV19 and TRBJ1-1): DGGITQSPKYLFRKEGQNVTLSCEQNLNHDAMYWYRQDPGQGLRLIYYSQIVNDFQKGDIAEGYSVSREKKESFPLTVTSAQKNPTAFYLCASRKESEAFFGQGTRLTVV.

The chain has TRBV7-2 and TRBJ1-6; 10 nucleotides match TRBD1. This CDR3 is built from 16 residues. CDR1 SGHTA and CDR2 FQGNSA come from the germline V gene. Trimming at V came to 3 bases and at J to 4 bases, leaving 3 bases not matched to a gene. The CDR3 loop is CASSLGTGAYNSPLHF. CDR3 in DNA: TGTGCCAGCAGCTTGGGGACAGGGGCTTATAATTCACCCCTCCACTTT.

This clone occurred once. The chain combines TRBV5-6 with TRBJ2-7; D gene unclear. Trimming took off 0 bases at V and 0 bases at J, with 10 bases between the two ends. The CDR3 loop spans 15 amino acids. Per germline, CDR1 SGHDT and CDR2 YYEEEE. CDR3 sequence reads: CASSLVPPGSYEQYF. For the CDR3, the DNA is TGTGCCAGCAGCTTGGTTCCTCCCGGCTCCTACGAGCAGTACTTC. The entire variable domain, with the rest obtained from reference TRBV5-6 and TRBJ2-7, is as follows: DAGVTQSPTHLIKTRGQQVTLRCSPKSGHDTVSWYQQALGQGPQFIFQYYEEEERQRGNFPDRFSGHQFPNYSSELNVNALLLGDSALYLCASSLVPPGSYEQYFGPGTRLTVT.

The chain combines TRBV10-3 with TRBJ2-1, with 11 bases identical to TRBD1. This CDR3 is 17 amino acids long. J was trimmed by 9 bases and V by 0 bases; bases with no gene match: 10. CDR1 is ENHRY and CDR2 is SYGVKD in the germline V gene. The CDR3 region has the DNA TGTGCCATCAGTGAGTCTCTCGTCGGACAGGGGGCGCGTGAGCAGTTCTTC. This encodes CAISESLVGQGAREQFF.

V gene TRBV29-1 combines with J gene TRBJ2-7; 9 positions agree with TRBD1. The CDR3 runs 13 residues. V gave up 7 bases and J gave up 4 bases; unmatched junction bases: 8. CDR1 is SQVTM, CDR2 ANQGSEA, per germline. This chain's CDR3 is CSGRTGEGYEQYF. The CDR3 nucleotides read TGCAGCGGAAGGACAGGGGAAGGGTACGAGCAGTACTTC.

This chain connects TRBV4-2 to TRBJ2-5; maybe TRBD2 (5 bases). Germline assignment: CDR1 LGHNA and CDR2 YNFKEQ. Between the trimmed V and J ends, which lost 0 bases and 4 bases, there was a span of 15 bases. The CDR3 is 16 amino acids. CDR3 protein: CASSQDAGVAGETQYF. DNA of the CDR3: TGTGCCAGCAGCCAAGACGCCGGGGTAGCAGGAGAGACCCAGTACTTC.

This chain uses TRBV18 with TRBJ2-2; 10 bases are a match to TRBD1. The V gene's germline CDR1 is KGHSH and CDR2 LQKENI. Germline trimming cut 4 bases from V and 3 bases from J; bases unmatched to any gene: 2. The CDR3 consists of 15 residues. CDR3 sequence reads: CASSRGTGDTGELFF. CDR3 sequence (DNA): TGTGCCAGCTCACGAGGGACAGGGGACACCGGGGAGCTGTTTTTT.

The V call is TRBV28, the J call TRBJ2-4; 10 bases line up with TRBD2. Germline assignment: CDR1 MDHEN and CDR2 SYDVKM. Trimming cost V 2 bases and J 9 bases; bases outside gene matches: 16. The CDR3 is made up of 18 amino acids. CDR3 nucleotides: TGTGCCAGCAGTTTAAAGGCTAGGAGCGGGGGGGCCTCGATCATTCAGTACTTC. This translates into CASSLKARSGGASIIQYF.

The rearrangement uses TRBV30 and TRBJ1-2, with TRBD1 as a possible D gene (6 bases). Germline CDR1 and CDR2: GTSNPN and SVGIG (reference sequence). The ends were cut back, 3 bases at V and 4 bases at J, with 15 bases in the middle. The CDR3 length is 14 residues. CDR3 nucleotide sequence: TGTGCCTGGAGGGCTCCTACAGGGACCTATGGCTACACCTTC. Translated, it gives CAWRAPTGTYGYTF.

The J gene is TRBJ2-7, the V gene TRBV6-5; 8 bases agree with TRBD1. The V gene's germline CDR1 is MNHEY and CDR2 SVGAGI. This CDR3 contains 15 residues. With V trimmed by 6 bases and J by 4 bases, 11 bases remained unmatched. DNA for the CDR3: TGTGCCAGCAGCACGGGACAGGAAAAACTATACGAGCAGTACTTC. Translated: CASSTGQEKLYEQYF.

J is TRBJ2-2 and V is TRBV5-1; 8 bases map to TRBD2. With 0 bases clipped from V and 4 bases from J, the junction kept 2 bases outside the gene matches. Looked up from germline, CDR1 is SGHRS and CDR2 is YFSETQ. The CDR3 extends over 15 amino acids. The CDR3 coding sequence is TGCGCCAGCAGCTTGGTAGCGGGGAGCACCGGGGAGCTGTTTTTT. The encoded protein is CASSLVAGSTGELFF.

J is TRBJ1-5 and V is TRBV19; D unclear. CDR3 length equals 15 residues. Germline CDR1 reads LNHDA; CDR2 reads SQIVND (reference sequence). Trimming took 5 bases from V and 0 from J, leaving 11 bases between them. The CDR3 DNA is TGTGCCAGTAGTTCCACAGAAAATAGCAATCAGCCCCAGCATTTT. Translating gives CASSSTENSNQPQHF.

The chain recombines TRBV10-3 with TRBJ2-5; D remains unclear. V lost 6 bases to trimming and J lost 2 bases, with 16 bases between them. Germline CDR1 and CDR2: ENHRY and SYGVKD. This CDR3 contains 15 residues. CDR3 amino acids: CAISLRSTGQETQYF. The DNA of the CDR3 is TGTGCCATCAGCCTCCGGTCAACGGGTCAAGAGACCCAGTACTTC.

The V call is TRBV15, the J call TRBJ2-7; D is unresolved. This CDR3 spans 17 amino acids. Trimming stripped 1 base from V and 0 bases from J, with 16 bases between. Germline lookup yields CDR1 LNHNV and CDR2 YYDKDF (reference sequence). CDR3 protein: CATSRVFGRQTSYEQYF. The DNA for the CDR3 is TGTGCCACCAGCAGAGTCTTCGGCAGGCAAACCTCCTACGAGCAGTACTTC.